A single sample gave rise to the 25 T cell receptor beta chains below, sequenced in a study of regulatory T cells in long-lasting Graves disease. Both iRepertoire HTBI primers and Arm-PCR of CDR3 regions were used to build the TCR beta libraries. TCRdb recomputed calls from the multiplex PCR reads with MiXCR, one row per CDR3 protein. Of hundreds of thousands of distinct CDR3 sequences listed, about 15% are singletons. Time point described: newly diagnosed GD, antithyroid drugs for less than 3 months. From PBMCs, RNA was extracted and then used to make the TCR library. A further study also used this sample, focusing on T cells in Graves' hyperthyroidism and ophthalmopathy.

Sequencing used peripheral blood mononuclear cells (PBMCs), obtained at new diagnosis, from a patient treated with antithyroid drugs. The source of these receptors is a man aged 18 to 29 with Graves disease.

This clonotype was seen ten or more times. This chain connects TRBV2 to TRBJ1-1; no reliable D call. In germline, CDR1 is SNHLY, CDR2 FYNNEI. The CDR3 sequence is 14 residues long. Between the trimmed V and J ends, which lost 7 bases and 0 bases, there was a span of 12 bases. The CDR3 sequence: CASTLLTVNTEAFF. CDR3 nucleotide sequence: TGTGCCAGCACCCTCTTGACTGTGAACACTGAAGCTTTCTTT. Filled out from reference TRBV2 and TRBJ1-1, the complete variable domain reads EPEVTQTPSHQVTQMGQEVILRCVPISNHLYFYWYRQILGQKVEFLVSFYNNEISEKSEIFDDQFSVERPDGSNFTLKIRSTKLEDSAMYFCASTLLTVNTEAFFGQGTRLTVV.

The chain employs TRBV6-1 and TRBJ1-3; D might be TRBD1 (5 bases). The V end lost 6 bases, the J end lost 0 bases, and 15 bases lay between the germline ends. The CDR3 spans 16 residues. Germline V gene sequence: CDR1 MNHNS, CDR2 SASEGT. The CDR3 DNA reads as TGTGCCAGCAGCACCGGGGCAGCCACCTCTGGAAACACCATATATTTT. Translating gives CASSTGAATSGNTIYF.

Many counts were recorded for this clonotype. The J gene is TRBJ2-7, the V gene TRBV20-1, with a possible D match to TRBD2 (6 bases). Germline V lookup: CDR1 DFQATT, CDR2 SNEGSKA (reference sequence). The V end was cut by 1 base, the J end by 4 bases, with 14 bases between. This CDR3 spans 14 amino acids. The CDR3 bases are TGCAGTGCTAGAGGCGCTGTAGGGAGGTACGAGCAGTACTTC. Translating it yields CSARGAVGRYEQYF.

The sample holds many counts of this clonotype. V is TRBV18 and J is TRBJ2-7; TRBD1 is a possible D gene (6 bases). The germline CDR1 and CDR2 sequences are KGHSH and LQKENI. The CDR3 loop spans 12 amino acids. The V and J ends lost 3 bases and 6 bases respectively, with 9 bases between them. The CDR3 loop reads CASSPDSSEQYF. Written as DNA, the CDR3 is TGTGCCAGCTCACCGGACAGCTCCGAGCAGTACTTC.

This clonotype was seen ten or more times. The chain carries TRBV30 and TRBJ1-1; D uncertain. Germline CDR1 is GTSNPN and CDR2 is SVGIG (reference sequence). V was trimmed by 4 bases and J by 2 bases, leaving 8 bases between them. The CDR3 totals 12 residues. The CDR3 is CAWIPINTEAFF. The CDR3 bases are TGTGCCTGGATTCCAATAAACACTGAAGCTTTCTTT.

This clonotype was seen at least ten times. The gene calls are TRBV5-6 and TRBJ2-1, with 10 positions matching TRBD2. The V segment lost 0 bases and the J segment 4 bases; nucleotides outside the gene matches: 7. Germline V lookup: CDR1 SGHDT, CDR2 YYEEEE. This CDR3 comprises 17 residues. DNA of the CDR3: TGTGCCAGCAGCTTGGCCACGTGGACTAGCGGTTACAATGAGCAGTTCTTC. It codes for CASSLATWTSGYNEQFF.

J is TRBJ2-1 and V is TRBV6-2 or TRBV6-3; TRBD2 matches 8 bases. The germline V gene encodes CDR1 MNHEY and CDR2 SVGEGT. The CDR3 has 12 amino acids. The ends lost 2 bases at V and 15 bases at J; junction bases unmatched: 6. The DNA of the CDR3 is TGTGCCAGCAGTTACAGCGGGAGTCCCGTGTTCTTC. This encodes CASSYSGSPVFF.

This sequence joins TRBV12-3 or TRBV12-4 and TRBJ1-3; D gene ambiguous. This CDR3 comprises 13 residues. V lost 6 bases, J lost 3 bases, and 9 bases lay in between. The CDR3 loop reads CASRRSNGNTIYF. The CDR3 coding sequence is TGTGCCAGCAGGCGTTCAAATGGAAACACCATATATTTT.

This clonotype was observed a few times. The chain has TRBV2 and TRBJ2-3; the D is unclear. CDR3 length: 14 residues. Trimming shortened V by 3 bases and J by 8 bases, and 15 bases separated the two germline ends. Germline values: CDR1 SNHLY, CDR2 FYNNEI. CDR3 region: CASSDGREQGTQYF. CDR3 bases: TGTGCCAGCAGTGACGGTCGCGAGCAAGGTACGCAGTATTTT. Filled out from reference TRBV2 and TRBJ2-3, the complete variable domain reads EPEVTQTPSHQVTQMGQEVILRCVPISNHLYFYWYRQILGQKVEFLVSFYNNEISEKSEIFDDQFSVERPDGSNFTLKIRSTKLEDSAMYFCASSDGREQGTQYFGPGTRLTVL.

This clonotype was observed many times. The CDR3 spells CASSEWQGNTEAFF. The CDR3 DNA reads as TGTGCCAGCAGTGAATGGCAGGGGAACACTGAAGCTTTCTTT. The genes are TRBV6-2 or TRBV6-3 and TRBJ1-1, with D maybe TRBD1 (5 bases). The CDR3 has 14 residues. Germline CDR1 reads MNHEY; CDR2 reads SVGEGT. V lost 5 bases to trimming and J lost 1 base, with 11 bases between them.

This clonotype came up many times. This rearrangement joins TRBV3-1 to TRBJ2-7; perhaps TRBD2 as D (6 bases). This CDR3 spans 13 amino acids. From germline, CDR1 is LGHDT and CDR2 YNNKEL (reference sequence). V lost 0 bases and J 6 bases, leaving 9 bases between the germline ends. CDR3 sequence: CASSQEGGVEQYF. The CDR3 nucleotides are TGTGCCAGCAGCCAAGAAGGAGGGGTCGAGCAGTACTTC.

In its sample, this clonotype was seen a few times. This chain connects TRBV20-1 to TRBJ1-2; D not certain. This CDR3 contains 13 residues. With 3 bases removed from V and 8 bases from J, the gap between germline ends came to 16 bases. Germline assignment: CDR1 DFQATT and CDR2 SNEGSKA (reference sequence). This CDR3 is CSASASEGSGYTF. The CDR3 DNA reads as TGCAGTGCTAGTGCAAGTGAAGGGAGCGGCTACACCTTC.

Comments on this clonotype: As the CDR3 is not closed by the conserved phenylalanine or tryptophan, this likely results from a read error. This chain joins TRBV19 and TRBJ2-1; 10 bases match TRBD1. Per the germline V gene, CDR1 is LNHDA and CDR2 is SQIVND (reference sequence). V lost 6 bases to trimming and J lost 0 bases; unmatched junction nucleotides: 14. This CDR3 contains 19 residues. CDR3 protein: CASRRRDRGLSGSYNEQFS. The CDR3 DNA sequence: TGTGCCAGTAGACGCCGGGACAGGGGACTATCTGGCTCCTACAATGAGCAGTTCTCC.

This clonotype has a count of ten or more. V usage is TRBV20-1 and J usage is TRBJ2-3, with 13 bases that match TRBD2. The CDR3 extends over 16 amino acids. Germline values: CDR1 DFQATT, CDR2 SNEGSKA (reference sequence). Unmatched junction bases numbered 9, after V lost 3 bases and J lost 6 bases. The CDR3 loop reads CSASAGLAGVDDTQYF. CDR3 sequence (DNA): TGCAGTGCTAGCGCTGGACTAGCGGGAGTAGACGATACGCAGTATTTT.

At least ten counts were recorded for this clonotype. The V and J genes are TRBV5-1 and TRBJ2-3; no definite D call. The CDR3 has 14 amino acids. V lost 0 bases to trimming and J lost 5 bases, with 10 bases between them. Germline assignment: CDR1 SGHRS and CDR2 YFSETQ. Here the CDR3 reads CASSLEREGDTQYF. DNA for the CDR3: TGCGCCAGCAGCTTGGAAAGGGAAGGAGATACGCAGTATTTT.

This clonotype showed up just a few times. This chain connects TRBV18 to TRBJ1-1, with 7 bases fitting TRBD1. This CDR3 contains 15 residues. The trim removed 3 bases at V and 1 base at J, leaving 5 bases unmatched. The germline V gene has CDR1 KGHSH and CDR2 LQKENI. The CDR3 loop reads CASSPFDRENTEAFF. Here the CDR3 DNA reads TGTGCCAGCTCACCCTTTGACAGGGAGAACACTGAAGCTTTCTTT.

In this sample, this clonotype turned up a few times. DNA of the CDR3: TGTGCCAGCAGCGTAGGTGGACAGATGAACACTGAAGCTTTCTTT. It translates to CASSVGGQMNTEAFF. This rearrangement joins TRBV9 to TRBJ1-1, with D possibly matching TRBD1 (6 bases). The CDR3 is made up of 15 amino acids. V was clipped by 0 bases and J by 0 bases, with 9 bases between them. The germline V gene encodes CDR1 SGDLS and CDR2 YYNGEE.

This clonotype was seen ten or more times. The chain has TRBV3-1 and TRBJ2-7; D tentatively reads TRBD1 or TRBD2 (5 bases each). This CDR3 is built from 16 residues. Trimming shortened V by 3 bases and J by 5 bases, and 20 bases separated the two germline ends. The germline V gene has CDR1 LGHDT and CDR2 YNNKEL (reference sequence). CDR3 DNA: TGTGCCAGCAGCCAGGTCTCTGGGGACGCGCGGGACGAGCAGTACTTC. It encodes CASSQVSGDARDEQYF.

This clonotype appeared a few times. The chain uses TRBV6-2 or TRBV6-3 and TRBJ1-2; D is possibly TRBD1 (6 bases). The CDR3 runs 17 residues. The germline V gene encodes CDR1 MNHEY and CDR2 SVGEGT. The V end lost 2 bases, the J end lost 0 bases, and 16 bases lay between the germline ends. CDR3 bases: TGTGCCAGCAGTTACGAACTGACAGGACCATCTAACTATGGCTACACCTTC. It codes for CASSYELTGPSNYGYTF.

In its sample, this clonotype was seen many times. This chain links TRBV29-1 with TRBJ2-5; 7 bases are a match to TRBD2. The V gene end was trimmed by 4 bases and the J gene end by 1 base; junction bases not matched to a gene: 3. This CDR3 contains 13 residues. CDR1 is SQVTM and CDR2 is ANQGSEA in the germline V gene. Written as DNA, the CDR3 is TGCAGCGTTGGCGGGGGTCCCCAAGAGACCCAGTACTTC. It yields the protein CSVGGGPQETQYF.

The table lists this clonotype with many counts. This chain links TRBV5-1 with TRBJ2-4; no clear D gene. This CDR3 is built from 15 residues. CDR1 is SGHRS and CDR2 is YFSETQ in the germline V gene. The germline V and J ends were trimmed by 5 bases and 8 bases, with 20 bases remaining between them. The CDR3 protein is CASSPRRNERDIQYF. The CDR3, as DNA: TGCGCCAGCAGTCCGCGCAGGAACGAGAGAGACATTCAGTACTTC. Variable domain in full (rest from reference TRBV5-1 and TRBJ2-4): KAGVTQTPRYLIKTRGQQVTLSCSPISGHRSVSWYQQTPGQGLQFLFEYFSETQRNKGNFPGRFSGRQFSNSRSEMNVSTLELGDSALYLCASSPRRNERDIQYFGAGTRLSVL.

In its sample, this clonotype was seen many times. This chain links TRBV2 with TRBJ2-7, with 12 bases identical to TRBD2. J gave up 2 bases and V 2 bases, and 7 bases lay outside the gene matches. The CDR3 extends over 17 amino acids. The germline V gene has CDR1 SNHLY and CDR2 FYNNEI. The chain's CDR3 is CASSESEWTSGAYEQYF. Written as DNA, the CDR3 is TGTGCCAGCAGTGAAAGCGAGTGGACTAGCGGGGCCTACGAGCAGTACTTC.

This clonotype was observed at least ten times. The V and J genes are TRBV15 and TRBJ1-2, with TRBD1 identical over 9 bases. CDR3 length: 15 residues. Per germline, CDR1 LNHNV and CDR2 YYDKDF (reference sequence). The junction had 12 bases not matched to a gene; V was cut back by 5 bases and J by 8 bases. The CDR3 DNA sequence: TGTGCCACCAGCCCCGGGACAGGGAGTTCGTGGGGCTACACCTTC. Amino acid sequence: CATSPGTGSSWGYTF.

This chain joins TRBV6-2 or TRBV6-3 and TRBJ1-5, with 7 nucleotides matching TRBD1. V gave up 5 bases and J gave up 5 bases; unmatched junction bases: 6. From germline, CDR1 is MNHEY and CDR2 SVGEGT. CDR3 length equals 14 residues. CDR3 loop: CASSPRDRYQPQHF. The CDR3 coding sequence is TGTGCCAGCAGTCCCCGGGACAGATATCAGCCCCAGCATTTT.

This clonotype was seen just once. The chain couples TRBV2 to TRBJ2-5; 10 nucleotides match TRBD1. This CDR3 has 16 residues. Germline values: CDR1 SNHLY, CDR2 FYNNEI. Losses at the gene ends were 3 bases for V and 3 bases for J; bases not matched to a gene: 7. As DNA, the CDR3 is TGTGCCAGCAGTGATGTACCGGGACAGGGGAAAGAGACCCAGTACTTC. Translating it yields CASSDVPGQGKETQYF.